This record covers a single T cell receptor beta chain. Antigen unknown. The primer mix had 60 Vbeta and 13 Jbeta primers. The table came from immunoSEQ multiplex PCR; TCRdb's copy has only in-frame clones and leaves some out. The data show 200,000 to 250,000 clones, roughly 84% seen once. J was trimmed by 5 bases and V by 2 bases; bases with no gene match: 16. The CDR3 extends over 18 amino acids. Germline CDR1 reads SGDLS; CDR2 reads YYNGEE. These data come from a study of cytomegalovirus exposure and HLA in healthy donors. General study results and limits: The authors later found HLA-associated TCR beta chains more clonally expanded than equally common others.

The sequence came from a boy aged 2-9 years in good health and CMV-seronegative. V and J are TRBV9 and TRBJ2-3, with 8 nucleotides matching TRBD2. Sequencing used PBMCs. The DNA of the CDR3 is TGTGCCAGCAGCGTTCGGGGGGCAGGCGGGGGGCCAGGAGATACGCAGTATTTT. Amino acids: CASSVRGAGGGPGDTQYF.